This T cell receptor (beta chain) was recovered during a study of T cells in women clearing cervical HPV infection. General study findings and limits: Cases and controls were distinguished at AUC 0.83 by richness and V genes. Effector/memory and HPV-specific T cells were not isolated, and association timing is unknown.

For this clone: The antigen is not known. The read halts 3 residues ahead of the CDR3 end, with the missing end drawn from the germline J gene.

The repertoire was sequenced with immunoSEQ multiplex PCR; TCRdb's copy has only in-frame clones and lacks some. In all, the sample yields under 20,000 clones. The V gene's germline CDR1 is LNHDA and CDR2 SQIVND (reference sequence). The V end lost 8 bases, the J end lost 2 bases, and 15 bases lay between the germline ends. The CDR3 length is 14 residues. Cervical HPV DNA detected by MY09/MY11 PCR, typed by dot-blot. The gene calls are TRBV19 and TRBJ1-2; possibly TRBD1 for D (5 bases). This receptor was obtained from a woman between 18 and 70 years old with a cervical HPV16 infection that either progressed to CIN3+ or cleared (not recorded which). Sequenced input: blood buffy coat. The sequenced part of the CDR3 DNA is TGTGCCAGTTCCTCCCCGCAGGGCAACTATGGC. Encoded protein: CASSSPQGNYG. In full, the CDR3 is CASSSPQGNYGYTF.